The present T cell receptor (beta chain) was sequenced within a study of T cell repertoires in cytomegalovirus infection. Study-level background: CMV epitopes that were recently identified and HLA-C-restricted were used alongside well-studied HLA-B-restricted ones. TCR beta signatures that were public indicated CMV infection and matching HLA type.

TCRdb recomputed calls from the reads with MiXCR, one row per CDR3 protein. Seen here are approximately 280,000 distinct CDR3 sequences, approximately 22% observed once, and the top ten hold approximately 19%. General study findings and limits: Clonotype analysis showed dominance of the ex vivo response by HLA-C-restricted CMV-specific TCR beta clonotypes. The cumulative frequency of public TCR beta families identified carriers of CMV plus the relevant HLA.

In the case of this clonotype: Antigen: not known.

After removal of 3 bases from V and 4 bases from J, the junction contained 8 bases not matched to a gene. The CDR3 contains 16 residues. Germline values: CDR1 MGHDK, CDR2 SYGVNS. The V and J genes are TRBV25-1 and TRBJ1-4; 7 bases align to TRBD1. This receptor was obtained from a human donor in good health (CMV status not recorded). Some clones in this sample may be carry-over from other donors' samples. The input for sequencing was cultured PBMCs, taken from culture after CMV antigen stimulation. This CDR3 reads CASSDTRDRLNEKLFF. In nucleotides, the CDR3 is TGTGCCAGCAGTGACACCCGGGACAGACTTAATGAAAAACTGTTTTTT.